Reported below is one TCR beta chain. Its antigen is not yet known. The input lacks base qualities; no much larger clone sits a single base away. This record belongs to a study of cytomegalovirus exposure and HLA in healthy donors (dated by TCRdb to 2016 to 2017). Turning to the overall study: According to an earlier analysis of 450 to 650 of the donors, about 179 million T cells yielded 120 million or so unique TCR beta sequences and less than 300 Gb of sequence data. On average, over 200,000 unique TCR beta nucleotide sequences were sequenced per donor among fewer than 500 genotyped donors of the cohort, with approximately 18% of those sequences being non-productive. HLA typing covered class I and class II loci at four-digit resolution. To predict cytomegalovirus infection status, the study brought together high-throughput TCR immunosequencing, statistical association of individual TCRs with disease status, and machine learning. Roughly 290 gigabases of sequencing data and around 80 million unique TCR sequences made up an early release that covered roughly 670 HLA-typed donors. Donor age, sex, ethnicity and CMV serostatus were collected together with the repertoire data. Typing coverage differed by locus: A, B, C, DRB1 and DQB1 were typed in about 620-630 donors, DQA1 in about 560, DPA1 in roughly 590, and DPB1 in 400 to 490. In a later analysis, previously published TCR beta repertoires from hundreds of donors were re-analyzed and high-resolution HLA genotyping was added so that TCR occurrence patterns could be studied. Every repertoire in the discovery cohort had been generated on one and the same sequencing platform. To decide whether each TCR beta V gene segment behaved as functional or pseudogenic, an earlier analysis of 587 of the donors relied on high-throughput TCR beta sequencing. Among the roughly 380 genotyped donors, approximately 76% belonged to the genetic ancestry cluster associated with self-reported Caucasian donors. In a later genetic analysis, genome-wide SNP genotypes for about three fifths of the roughly 670 donors were used, and that subset was treated as a discovery cohort. The study was designed to test whether signatures of past pathogen exposure could be identified by cataloging public T cell receptors. Besides the first cohort of approximately 670 subjects, a separate validation cohort made up of over 100 different subjects was used. The study profiled the T cell repertoires of more than 500 subjects by immunosequencing and related them to cytomegalovirus serostatus. In the later analysis, no new phenotypic data were used to find candidate immune exposures; instead, reliance was placed on TCR beta sequences and their occurrence across donors. Roughly 5 DR-DQ haplotypes were treated as single units for association and clustering because of strong linkage in the cohort.

Beyond this particular receptor, the publication reports: A cluster of highly shared sequence variants was judged likely to be a technical artifact of the sequencing pipeline. A further reported finding was that TCR beta sequences accurately predicted the HLA-A and HLA-B alleles for most subjects in the first cohort. The 87-base-pair reads could not distinguish some IMGT-functional V segments, including TRBV6-2 and TRBV6-3, so those segments were excluded. In a later analysis, the rate of TCR association differed among HLA loci, with DRB1 alleles having the most associated TCRs and HLA-C alleles having the fewest. V-gene and J-gene trimming of TCR beta chains was associated with a missense DCLRE1C variant in a later genetic analysis, and the association was replicated in an independent cohort. Most TCR sequences were observed very rarely across donors, whereas some public TCRs were present in many individuals. In both the original and validation cohorts, the classifier was reported to diagnose cytomegalovirus status with high specificity and sensitivity. It was suggested by the authors that the approach could potentially be generalized to other disease states and immunological phenotypes. Because some donors lacked HLA typing at each locus, the association tests relied only on the typed subset. Immune exposure information for the cohort was limited to CMV serostatus. In a later analysis, around 17,000 TCR beta sequences were associated with specific HLA alleles at a false discovery rate of 0.05. Linkage disequilibrium might explain the correlated functional status among segregating V segments, but an unknown experimental factor could not be excluded. In a later analysis, several top co-occurrence clusters were reported to appear linked to parvovirus B19, influenza, CMV and Epstein-Barr virus. Compared with the approximately 710-donor mean, donors in an Asian-associated ancestry cluster had fewer N-insertions in productive TCRs, according to a later genetic analysis. A later analysis found that most CMV-associated TCR beta chains appeared HLA-restricted, with HLA associations seemingly driven largely by CMV exposure. In a later analysis, HLA-associated TCR beta chains were found to be more clonally expanded and to have lower generation probabilities than equally common non-associated chains. When HLA alleles, especially DR and DQ, strongly co-occurred, attributing TCR associations to individual alleles was difficult. In vitro tests confirmed that a few of the cytomegalovirus-associated TCR beta chains recognize cytomegalovirus antigens. In this cohort, only TCR beta chains were sequenced, and detectable features were limited by the absence of alpha or paired-chain data. The presence/absence analyses assumed that sequencing depth was roughly uniform across donors, and that assumption may not be true. In an earlier analysis of under 600 of the donors, most TCR beta V segments were observed in productive rearrangements about 87% or about 30% of the time, broadly matching IMGT annotations. Because counts were too low, 15 to 20 rarely observed V segments, including chromosome 9 orphons, were excluded from the earlier analysis of under 650 of the donors. The study listed 150 to 200 TCR beta chains as associated with cytomegalovirus.

From V the trimming removes 1 base and from J it removes 4 bases, while the gene matches leave 7 bases of the junction unaccounted for. The CDR3, cysteine through phenylalanine, is 16 amino acids long. Only the CDR3 DNA is retained, 48 bases long and in frame from the first base. The germline V gene supplies CDR1 SGHVS and CDR2 FNYEAQ. The cohort consisted of 600 to 700 healthy bone marrow donors. At the time of sampling, every cohort member was nominally healthy, though immune exposures that went unrecorded were likely present. The donor was CMV seronegative and was included in the group of under 450 seronegative cohort members. A peripheral blood sample was provided by each donor, and peripheral blood mononuclear cells were used for TCR beta sequencing. The Qiagen DNeasy Blood Extraction Kit was used to extract genomic DNA from the blood cell samples. Library preparation was by the immunoSEQ multiplex PCR assay. For the multiplex PCR, a mixture combining 60 forward primers for TCR Vbeta segments and 13 reverse primers for TCR Jbeta segments was used. A multiplex PCR assay on genomic DNA amplified the CDR3 region of rearranged TCR beta genes. Amplified TCR beta libraries were sequenced as 87-base-pair reads on the Illumina HiSeq System. As for the authors' bioinformatics: In a later analysis, some 80 million unique TCR beta chains were counted across the 500 to 850 repertoires, and approximately 9.9 million of these chains were shared by at least two donors. To remove PCR and sequencing errors, raw reads were error-corrected and collapsed into unique sequences using a nearest-neighbor algorithm that merged closely related sequences. CDR3 sequences were aligned to IMGT reference sequences to assign V, D and J gene segments. For a sequence to be retained, a match of at least six nucleotides to both a V gene segment and a J gene segment was required. A rearrangement was called productive if the CDR3 had no stop codons and remained in frame with V and J, and every other rearrangement was called non-productive. Following IMGT convention, CDR3 was defined as the stretch from the second conserved V-encoded cysteine up to the conserved J-encoded phenylalanine. The earlier analysis of a few hundred of the donors excluded sequences that lacked an unambiguous match to a single V gene segment. An earlier analysis of fewer than 650 of the donors classified V segments as functional when productive rearrangements were above 56.7% and as segregating when the standard deviation between donors was above 5%. A statistical classification framework was built for diagnosing cytomegalovirus status from the catalog of TCR beta chain sequences. A later analysis assigned V and J genes by comparing TCR nucleotide sequences with IMGT/GENE-DB human TR gene sequences. Using the TCRdist pipeline, a later analysis assigned CDR3 sequences along with most-parsimonious VDJ recombination scenarios. In a later analysis, each TCR beta chain was defined by its CDR3 amino acid sequence together with its V-gene family, and reads lacking a unique V-gene family were excluded. As a way to deal with suspected cross-contamination and a sequencing artifact, a later analysis dropped hundreds of nucleotide sequences that were highly shared and had low generation probability. In a later analysis, a clonal expansion index for each public chain was calculated from normalized within-repertoire ranks of inferred template counts. In a later analysis, generation probabilities were computed with a VDJ recombination model fitted to out-of-frame rearrangements, and the resulting probabilities were checked against IGoR. Hypergeometric tests were used in a later analysis to score TCR-TCR, TCR-HLA and TCR-CMV co-occurrence, with a repertoire-size bias correction applied to the TCR pairs. To estimate false discovery rates, a later analysis permuted the HLA or CMV assignments 20 times. In a later analysis, co-occurring TCRs were grouped using DBSCAN, with TCRdist sequence similarity added in when clustering inside HLA-allele-positive subsets. For co-occurrence clustering, repertoires with fewer than 30,000 or more than 120,000 public chains were excluded, along with roughly five repertoires with anomalous nucleotide sharing. TCRdb provides this immuneACCESS table in a form limited to in-frame rearrangements. Some clones are lacking; in checked studies, under half of them reflect an unresolved V gene, and why the rest are absent is not known. V and J calls and clone size are as listed in that table; D and trimming were resolved from the DNA. The sample profile shows over 35,000 clones; roughly 77% of them were found once. Of the sample, roughly 1.5% is held by the ten largest clones.

The sequencing sample was made of PBMCs. The chain is encoded by TRBV7-6 joined to TRBJ2-3; a stretch of 8 junction bases matches TRBD1. The sequence was obtained from a man between 25 and 39 years old in good health and CMV-seronegative. At the DNA level, the sequence is TGTGCCAGCAGCTTAGGGGCAGGGGGCCACGCAGATACGCAGTATTTT. Its translation is CASSLGAGGHADTQYF.